These T cell receptor beta chains were read from a single sample in a study of T-cell reconstitution after alpha-beta-depleted transplantation in children. A single record per CDR3 protein comes from TCRdb applying MiXCR to the PCR reads. The sample carries 300,000 to 400,000 distinct CDR3 sequences, 13% recorded once. Sequenced here: PBMCs, sampled from the stem cell graft. All receptors derive from a human donor who donated a stem cell graft to a child with Fanconi anemia. Both conserved end residues are part of each CDR3. D genes are given only for firm matches. Clone size is not always given. Where it is, it says once, few, many or a class for expanded clones.

d_call j_call clone_size v_call cdr3_nt cdr3_aa
- TRBJ2-7 - TRBV6-2/TRBV6-3 TGTGCCAGCAGTTACTCGGTCGCGGGGAACGAGCAGTACTTC CASSYSVAGNEQYF
- TRBJ1-1 few TRBV7-2 TGTGCCAGCAGCTTAAAGACAGCCATGAACACTGAAGCTTTCTTT CASSLKTAMNTEAFF
TRBD1 TRBJ2-1 - TRBV7-2 TGTGCCAGCAGCTTACACTTAGCCTACAGGGGGCAGGATGAGCAGTTCTTC CASSLHLAYRGQDEQFF
- TRBJ2-1 - TRBV11-1 TGTGCCAGCAGTCCAAGAACGGCAGGGTTCCAGTTCTTC CASSPRTAGFQFF
- TRBJ1-2 few TRBV3-1 TGTGCCAGCAGCCAAGGGGGCCGGGACTATGGCTACACCTTC CASSQGGRDYGYTF
TRBD1 TRBJ1-6 few TRBV28 TGTGCCAGCAGACATACCCGACCGGGACAGGGAAGGTGGGACTTAGGCTCACCCCTCCACTTT CASRHTRPGQGRWDLGSPLHF
- TRBJ1-6 - TRBV3-1 TGTGCCAGCAGCCAATCCGAAGGATCTTCACCCCTCCACTTT CASSQSEGSSPLHF
- TRBJ2-2 - TRBV5-5 TGTGCCAGCAGCTTGCTCCGAGGGGGGCCATATACCGGGGAGCTGTTTTTT CASSLLRGGPYTGELFF
- TRBJ1-1 few TRBV6-1 TGTGCCAGCAGGTCCTTTCGGGGAAACACTGAAGCTTTCTTT CASRSFRGNTEAFF
TRBD1 TRBJ2-5 - TRBV19 TGTGCCAGTTCCGACAGGGGGCGGGAAGAGACCCAGTACTTC CASSDRGREETQYF
- TRBJ2-2 - TRBV3-1 TGTGCCAGCAGCCATCGGGCTGCCTCCGGGGAGCTGTTTTTT CASSHRAASGELFF
TRBD2 TRBJ2-3 few TRBV5-1 TGCGCCAGCAGCTTAGTAGCGGGGGGGCTCACAGATACGCAGTATTTT CASSLVAGGLTDTQYF
TRBD1 TRBJ2-7 few TRBV6-5 TGTGCCAGCAGTTACCAGGGACAGGGTCACTACGAGCAGTACTTC CASSYQGQGHYEQYF
- TRBJ1-3 - TRBV5-1 TGCGCCAGCAGCGCCATGGGAATTTCTTCGTCTGGAAACACCATATATTTT CASSAMGISSSGNTIYF
TRBD1 TRBJ1-2 few TRBV5-1 TGCGCCAGCAGCTTGGGGACAGGAGGAAATGGCTACACCTTC CASSLGTGGNGYTF
- TRBJ1-5 - TRBV20-1 TGCAGTAGCAAACTCCCAAATAGCAATCAGCCCCAGCATTTT CSSKLPNSNQPQHF
- TRBJ1-4 - TRBV3-1 TGTGCCAGCAGCCAAGCTGTGGGGGCGATCGGAGGTAGTCCAACTAATGAAAAACTGTTTTTT CASSQAVGAIGGSPTNEKLFF
- TRBJ2-4 few TRBV27 TGTGCCAGCAGTGTTTTAGGGGGGGGCCGGAACATTCAGTACTTC CASSVLGGGRNIQYF
TRBD2 TRBJ2-7 - TRBV28 TGTGCCAGCAGTCTCCCGGGACTACCACGAGGGGAGCAGTACTTC CASSLPGLPRGEQYF
- TRBJ1-5 - TRBV4-1 TGCGCCAGCAGCCAAGACGGGATGGTTCAGCCCCAGCATTTT CASSQDGMVQPQHF
TRBD1 TRBJ2-1 - TRBV28 TGTGCCAGCAGTTGGACAGGGGCCATCTACAATGAGCAGTTCTTC CASSWTGAIYNEQFF
- TRBJ1-4 - TRBV6-2/TRBV6-3 TGTGCCAGCAGCAGAGACTCGGCGCCGACTAATGAAAAACTGTTTTTT CASSRDSAPTNEKLFF
- TRBJ2-2 few TRBV5-1 TGCGCCAGCAGCTTGGCCGGACATGGGACCGGGGAGCTGTTTTTT CASSLAGHGTGELFF
TRBD2 TRBJ2-7 - TRBV5-1 TGCGCCAGCGGGGGGGAGAACTACGAGCAGTACTTC CASGGENYEQYF
TRBD2 TRBJ2-1 - TRBV14 TGTGCCAGCAGCCCCATCGACGGGGGGGAGCAGTTCTTC CASSPIDGGEQFF
- TRBJ2-2 once TRBV12-3/TRBV12-4 TGTGCCAGCAGTTCAATTTCGACTACCGGGGAGCTGTTTTTT CASSSISTTGELFF
TRBD1 TRBJ2-5 many TRBV7-3 TGTGCCAGCAGCTTCGGGACAGGGGAAACCCAGTACTTC CASSFGTGETQYF
- TRBJ2-1 few TRBV6-2/TRBV6-3 TGTGCCAGCAGTACGAGTTACAATGAGCAGTTCTTC CASSTSYNEQFF
- TRBJ1-1 few TRBV5-6 TGTGCCAGCATCGTCGGACGGAACACTGAAGCTTTCTTT CASIVGRNTEAFF
TRBD1 TRBJ2-1 few TRBV4-1 TGCGCCAGCAGCCCGGGACAGGGGGGCTCCTACAATGAGCAGTTCTTC CASSPGQGGSYNEQFF
- TRBJ2-1 many TRBV11-2 TGTGCCAGCAGCTCGGCAGGCCCTTTCGGCAATGAGCAGTTCTTC CASSSAGPFGNEQFF
- TRBJ2-7 many TRBV27 TGTGCCAGCAGATGGGGGATGACCCCGGGCTACGAGCAGTACTTC CASRWGMTPGYEQYF
- TRBJ2-5 many TRBV12-3/TRBV12-4 TGTGCCAGCACCCGTGCGGACGGACAAGAGACCCAGTACTTC CASTRADGQETQYF
- TRBJ1-1 few TRBV5-1 TGCGCCAGCAGCCCCAATGACGGATTCCACACTGAAGCTTTCTTT CASSPNDGFHTEAFF
- TRBJ1-4 many TRBV20-1 TGCAGTGCTAGAGTTAGGAGTGGGAATGAAAAACTGTTTTTT CSARVRSGNEKLFF
- TRBJ1-1 few TRBV11-1 TGTGCCAGCAGCTTAGACCATTTGGGCGCTGAAGCTTTCTTT CASSLDHLGAEAFF
- TRBJ2-2 few TRBV20-1 TGCAGTGTTCAAAGCGGGCAGGGAGGCGGGGAGCTGTTTTTT CSVQSGQGGGELFF
TRBD2 TRBJ2-1 few TRBV15 TGTGCCACCAGCAGAGATAGCTGGACTAGCCTTAATGAGCAGTTCTTC CATSRDSWTSLNEQFF
TRBD1 TRBJ1-2 many TRBV27 TGTGCCAGCAGTTCAATCTTCGGACAGGGCTCAGCTAACTATGGCTACACCTTC CASSSIFGQGSANYGYTF
- TRBJ2-2 - TRBV2 TGTGCCAGCGGCGGGGACCGTGGCGGGGAGCTGTTTTTT CASGGDRGGELFF
- TRBJ1-1 many TRBV5-6 TGTGCCAGCAGCTGGGGGACGGAGAAAGCTTTCTTT CASSWGTEKAFF
TRBD1 TRBJ2-1 few TRBV24-1 TGTGCCACCAGTGATACAGGGGCGGCCGCCTACAATGAGCAGTTCTTC CATSDTGAAAYNEQFF
- TRBJ2-1 many TRBV12-3/TRBV12-4 TGTGCCAGCAGACCCAAGACTGGGGGATCCTACAATGAGCAGTTCTTC CASRPKTGGSYNEQFF
- TRBJ1-1 - TRBV7-8 TGTGCCAGCAGCTTAACAGGGTGGGGCACTGAAGCTTTCTTT CASSLTGWGTEAFF
- TRBJ2-2 - TRBV11-2 TGTGCCAGCAGCCCTCGCGGAGGGGCATCCACCGGGGAGCTGTTTTTT CASSPRGGASTGELFF
- TRBJ2-7 - TRBV15 TGTGCCACCAGCACCAATTACTACGAGCAGTACTTC CATSTNYYEQYF
- TRBJ1-6 few TRBV20-1 TGCAGTGCTAGAGACCGCCTTGGACAGAACTATTCACCCCTCCACTTT CSARDRLGQNYSPLHF
TRBD2 TRBJ2-1 - TRBV12-3/TRBV12-4 TGTGCCAGCAGTTCCCTGGGGGGGAGCTCCTACAATGAGCAGTTCTTC CASSSLGGSSYNEQFF
- TRBJ1-1 - TRBV5-1 TGCGCCAGCAGCTTGGCGCAGGGGCTCGGCACTGAAGCTTTCTTT CASSLAQGLGTEAFF
- TRBJ2-2 few TRBV7-2 TGTGCCAGCAGCTTAAAGTCGGGCAGTTCTAGCGGGGAGCTGTTTTTT CASSLKSGSSSGELFF